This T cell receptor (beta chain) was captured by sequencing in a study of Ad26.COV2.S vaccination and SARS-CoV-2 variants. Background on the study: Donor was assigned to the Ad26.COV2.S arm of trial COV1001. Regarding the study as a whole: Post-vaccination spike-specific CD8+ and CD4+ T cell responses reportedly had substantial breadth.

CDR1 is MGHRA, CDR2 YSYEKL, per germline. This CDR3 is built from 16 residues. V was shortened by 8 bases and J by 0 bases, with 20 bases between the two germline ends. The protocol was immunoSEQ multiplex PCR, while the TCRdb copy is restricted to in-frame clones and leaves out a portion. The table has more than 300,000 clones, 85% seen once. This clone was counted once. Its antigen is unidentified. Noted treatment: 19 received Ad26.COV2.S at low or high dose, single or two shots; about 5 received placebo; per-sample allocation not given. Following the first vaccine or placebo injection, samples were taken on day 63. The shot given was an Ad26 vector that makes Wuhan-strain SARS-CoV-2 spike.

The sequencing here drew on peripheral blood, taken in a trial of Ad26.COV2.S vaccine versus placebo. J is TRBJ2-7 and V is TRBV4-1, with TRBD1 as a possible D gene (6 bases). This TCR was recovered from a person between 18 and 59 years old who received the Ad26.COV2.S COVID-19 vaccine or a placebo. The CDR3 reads CASGPIAGTSSYEQYF. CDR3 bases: TGCGCCAGCGGGCCGATAGCTGGGACATCCTCCTACGAGCAGTACTTC.